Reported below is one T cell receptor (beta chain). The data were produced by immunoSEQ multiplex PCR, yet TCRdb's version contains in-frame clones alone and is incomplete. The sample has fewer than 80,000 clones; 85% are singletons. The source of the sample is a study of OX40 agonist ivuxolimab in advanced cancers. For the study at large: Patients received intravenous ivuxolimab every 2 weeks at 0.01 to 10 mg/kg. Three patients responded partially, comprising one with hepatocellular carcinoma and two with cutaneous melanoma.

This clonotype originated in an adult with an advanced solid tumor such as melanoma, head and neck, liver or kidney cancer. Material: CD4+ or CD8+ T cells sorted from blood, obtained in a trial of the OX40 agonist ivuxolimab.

The CDR3 sequence: CAISDRGQGEQYF. Written as DNA, the CDR3 is TGTGCCATCAGCGACAGGGGACAGGGCGAGCAGTACTTC. This chain uses TRBV10-3 with TRBJ2-7; TRBD1 matches 9 bases. V was clipped by 6 bases and J by 6 bases; unmatched bases: 6. The CDR3 contains 13 residues. Germline-derived CDR1 and CDR2 are ENHRY and SYGVKD.